The 25 T cell receptor beta chains reported below all come from one sample, sequenced in a study of cytomegalovirus exposure and HLA in healthy donors. The study ran its PCR with 60 Vbeta and 13 Jbeta primers. Some clones are missing from TCRdb's copy, which holds only in-frame ones; the method was immunoSEQ multiplex PCR. The sample includes some 200,000 clones, approximately 79% of them seen just once. The sample was PBMCs. The source is a man aged 40-55 years in good health and CMV-seropositive.

The chain recombines TRBV28 with TRBJ1-4; 8 bases agree with TRBD1. V trimming: 7 bases; J trimming: 9 bases; junction bases outside the gene matches: 13. The CDR3 runs to 15 residues. From germline, CDR1 is MDHEN and CDR2 SYDVKM. CDR3 protein: CASTPIPGQAQKLFF. The CDR3 DNA sequence: TGTGCCAGCACCCCAATCCCGGGACAGGCGCAAAAACTGTTTTTT.

The rearrangement uses TRBV11-2 and TRBJ2-1; 11 bases map to TRBD2. V lost 5 bases to trimming and J lost 3 bases; unmatched junction nucleotides: 3. CDR3 length equals 15 residues. CDR1 is SGHAT and CDR2 is FQNNGV in the germline V gene. CDR3: CASSPSGGNYNEQFF. DNA of the CDR3: TGTGCCAGCAGCCCTAGCGGGGGGAACTACAATGAGCAGTTCTTC.

The chain recombines TRBV27 with TRBJ1-1; 8 bases map to TRBD1. CDR1 MNHEY and CDR2 SMNVEV come from the germline V gene (reference sequence). Losses at the gene ends were 4 bases for V and 2 bases for J; bases not matched to a gene: 9. The CDR3 contains 16 residues. CDR3: CASSSWTGLGNTEAFF. The CDR3 DNA is TGTGCCAGCAGTTCTTGGACAGGGTTGGGTAACACTGAAGCTTTCTTT.

This chain joins TRBV13 and TRBJ2-1, with 15 bases identical to TRBD2. The germline V gene encodes CDR1 PRHDT and CDR2 FYEKMQ (reference sequence). There are 20 residues in the CDR3. V was pared by 5 bases and J by 2 bases, with 13 bases of the junction left unmatched. The CDR3: CASSQPPGLAGGPTYNEQFF. CDR3 in DNA: TGTGCCAGCAGCCAACCTCCCGGACTAGCGGGGGGGCCTACCTACAATGAGCAGTTCTTC.

The chain couples TRBV5-4 to TRBJ2-7; possibly TRBD2 for D (6 bases). The CDR3 is made up of 16 amino acids. In germline, CDR1 is SGHNT, CDR2 YYREEE (reference sequence). V lost 0 bases to trimming and J lost 2 bases, with 15 bases between them. The CDR3 here is CASSLGGAGTTYEQYF. DNA of the CDR3: TGTGCCAGCAGCTTGGGCGGGGCAGGGACCACCTACGAGCAGTACTTC.

This chain connects TRBV6-1 to TRBJ2-5; D is possibly TRBD2 (6 bases). Germline V gives CDR1 MNHNS, CDR2 SASEGT. There are 14 residues in the CDR3. V was trimmed by 3 bases and J by 7 bases, leaving 15 bases between them. The CDR3 region has the DNA TGTGCCAGCAGTGATGGCCGCGGGGTAGGGACCCAGTACTTC. Amino acids: CASSDGRGVGTQYF.

V gene TRBV4-3 combines with J gene TRBJ2-1; TRBD1 is a possible D gene (7 bases). The V gene lost 0 bases and the J gene lost 5 bases, with 14 bases spanning the gap. Germline assignment: CDR1 LGHNA and CDR2 YSLEER. The CDR3 extends over 16 amino acids. This chain's CDR3 is CASSQDGQGGHNEQFF. DNA of the CDR3: TGCGCCAGCAGCCAAGATGGGCAGGGGGGTCACAATGAGCAGTTCTTC.

This CDR3 reads CASSLSTTGYNEQFF. The CDR3 region has the DNA TGTGCCAGCAGTTTATCCACCACGGGCTACAATGAGCAGTTCTTC. The chain joins TRBV27 to TRBJ2-1; D remains ambiguous. CDR1 is MNHEY and CDR2 is SMNVEV in the germline V gene (reference sequence). The ends were cut back, 0 bases at V and 3 bases at J, with 9 bases in the middle. This CDR3 contains 15 residues.

The chain couples TRBV4-1 to TRBJ2-1; 10 bases match TRBD1. The CDR3 length is 13 residues. CDR1 and CDR2 from the germline V gene are MGHRA and YSYEKL. Germline trimming cut 7 bases from V and 13 bases from J; bases unmatched to any gene: 10. In DNA form, the CDR3 reads TGCGCCAGCACCGGGGGACAGGGGTTTTACCAGTTCTTC. This sequence encodes CASTGGQGFYQFF.

Note on this clone: At one boundary the junction diverges from the germline segment, which might be a read error. V usage is TRBV7-7 and J usage is TRBJ1-5; D not certain. The CDR3 is 13 residues long. Germline V gives CDR1 SSHAT, CDR2 FNYEAQ (reference sequence). The CDR3 bases are TGTGCTAGCAGCCCAGGATACAATCAGCCCCAGCATTTT. Its translation: CASSPGYNQPQHF.

With regard to this clone: At one end the junction does not follow the germline gene, possibly because of a read error. V gene TRBV7-9 combines with J gene TRBJ2-7, with a weak D call TRBD1 (5 bases). The CDR3 length is 12 residues. Germline V gene sequence: CDR1 SEHNR, CDR2 FQNEAQ (reference sequence). The CDR3 is CSSSSQGVEQYF. The CDR3 DNA follows: TGTTCCAGCAGCTCGCAAGGGGTCGAGCAGTACTTC.

The chain uses TRBV19 and TRBJ2-2; D unclear. V gave up 4 bases and J gave up 6 bases, with 9 bases separating them. This CDR3 is built from 13 residues. Germline V gene sequence: CDR1 LNHDA, CDR2 SQIVND (reference sequence). CDR3 protein: CASSTRRPGELFF. CDR3 DNA sequence: TGTGCCAGTAGTACCCGCAGGCCCGGGGAGCTGTTTTTT.

The chain is built from TRBV6-5 and TRBJ1-1, with D possibly TRBD1 on 5 matching bases. The germline V and J ends were trimmed by 3 bases and 1 base, with 9 bases remaining between them. CDR1 MNHEY and CDR2 SVGAGI come from the germline V gene. There are 14 residues in the CDR3. In DNA, the CDR3 is TGTGCCAGCAGTTATCAGACAGCGAACACTGAAGCTTTCTTT. Its translation: CASSYQTANTEAFF.

Note on this clone: The same CDR3 can be traced to other DNA sequences in this sample. The genes are TRBV30 and TRBJ1-2; 8 positions agree with TRBD1. Germline V lookup: CDR1 GTSNPN, CDR2 SVGIG (reference sequence). Unmatched junction bases numbered 3, after V lost 2 bases and J lost 4 bases. This CDR3 contains 13 residues. DNA of the CDR3: TGTGCCTGGAGTAGGGACAGGCCCTATGGCTACACCTTC. This sequence encodes CAWSRDRPYGYTF.

The genes are TRBV6-1 and TRBJ1-2; 7 bases are a match to TRBD1. Germline V gene data show CDR1 as MNHNS and CDR2 as SASEGT. Trimming removed 6 bases from V and 4 bases from J; junction bases left unmatched: 8. The CDR3 covers 14 residues. In nucleotides, the CDR3 is TGTGCCAGCAGCTCAGGGGGGTCGTTCTATGGCTACACCTTC. Encoded protein: CASSSGGSFYGYTF.

The J gene is TRBJ2-5, the V gene TRBV9; D is perhaps TRBD2 (7 bases). Germline CDR1 is SGDLS and CDR2 is YYNGEE. This CDR3 has 16 amino acids. Trimming stripped 3 bases from V and 5 bases from J, with 20 bases between. The CDR3 region has the DNA TGTGCCAGCAGCGCGGGGGTAGGCAGGGGAGGGGAGACCCAGTACTTC. Translation gives CASSAGVGRGGETQYF.

The chain recombines TRBV6-5 with TRBJ2-3; D is possibly TRBD2 (5 bases). V lost 6 bases and J 0 bases, leaving 10 bases between the germline ends. The germline V gene has CDR1 MNHEY and CDR2 SVGAGI. CDR3 length equals 14 residues. In DNA, the CDR3 is TGTGCCAGCAGCTCGAGGACTAGCACAGATACGCAGTATTTT. Encoded protein: CASSSRTSTDTQYF.

The chain couples TRBV19 to TRBJ2-5, with TRBD2 matching 8 bases. V was clipped by 7 bases and J by 4 bases; unmatched bases: 8. There are 14 residues in the CDR3. The germline V gene has CDR1 LNHDA and CDR2 SQIVND (reference sequence). The DNA of the CDR3 is TGTGCCAGTATGGTCGGCGGGGGGTCAGAGACCCAGTACTTC. It codes for CASMVGGGSETQYF.

The gene calls are TRBV30 and TRBJ2-7, with D perhaps matching TRBD2 (6 bases). The CDR3 consists of 15 residues. Germline V CDR1 and CDR2: GTSNPN, SVGIG (reference sequence). Trimming cost V 6 bases and J 0 bases, with 18 bases left between them. CDR3 protein: CACMMRDFYSYEQYF. DNA of the CDR3: TGTGCCTGCATGATGAGGGACTTTTACTCCTACGAGCAGTACTTC.

The chain links TRBV9 to TRBJ2-7; 11 bases fit TRBD1. Trimming removed 0 bases from V and 0 bases from J; junction bases left unmatched: 8. The CDR3 is 18 amino acids. Germline CDR1 reads SGDLS; CDR2 reads YYNGEE. CDR3 region: CASSVGWTGGTSSYEQYF. CDR3 DNA sequence: TGTGCCAGCAGCGTAGGGTGGACAGGGGGCACAAGCTCCTACGAGCAGTACTTC.

The CDR3 spells CATRPAYEQYF. The CDR3 DNA is TGTGCCACCAGACCGGCCTACGAGCAGTACTTC. The chain joins TRBV7-2 to TRBJ2-7; the D is unclear. Germline CDR1 SGHTA, CDR2 FQGNSA. V was clipped by 10 bases and J by 2 bases, with 9 bases between them. The CDR3 is 11 residues long.

The chain uses TRBV5-6 and TRBJ1-5; D unclear. The CDR3 is 16 amino acids. Germline V gene sequence: CDR1 SGHDT, CDR2 YYEEEE. Deletions cut 4 bases from V and 5 bases from J, with 19 bases between. As DNA, the CDR3 is TGTGCCAGCAGCGGCCAGGACTTCGGGAGGGATCAGCCCCAGCATTTT. It is translated as CASSGQDFGRDQPQHF.

The chain is built from TRBV4-3 and TRBJ2-3; the match to TRBD2 covers 8 bases. The CDR3 has 17 amino acids. From germline, CDR1 is LGHNA and CDR2 YSLEER. Germline trimming cut 3 bases from V and 4 bases from J; bases unmatched to any gene: 12. The CDR3 is CASSQGLGGGRADTQYF. CDR3 nucleotide sequence: TGCGCCAGCAGCCAGGGACTAGGAGGGGGGCGGGCAGATACGCAGTATTTT.

This clone was observed once. The chain uses TRBV28 and TRBJ2-7, with no clear D. This CDR3 has 14 amino acids. Germline assignment: CDR1 MDHEN and CDR2 SYDVKM. V was pared by 2 bases and J by 5 bases, with 13 bases between. As DNA, the CDR3 is TGTGCCAGCAGTTTAGTGGGCTCTCCTAACGAGCAGTACTTC. This codes for CASSLVGSPNEQYF.

The J gene is TRBJ2-1, the V gene TRBV5-1; D uncertain. CDR3 length equals 12 residues. Trimming removed 3 bases from V and 7 bases from J, with 8 bases in between. Germline loops: CDR1 SGHRS, CDR2 YFSETQ. CDR3 sequence (DNA): TGCGCCAGCAGCTCCTTCCCGAATGAGCAGTTCTTC. This gives the protein CASSSFPNEQFF.